These 15 T cell receptor beta chains originate from one sample sequenced in a study of PD-1 and CTLA-4 blockade in melanoma. The table came from immunoSEQ multiplex PCR; TCRdb's copy has only in-frame clones and leaves some out. The sample contains 15,000 to 20,000 clones, around 70% of which appear only once. The source material was CD8+ T cells from peripheral blood, sampled before anti-PD-1 treatment. These receptors originate from a human donor with melanoma.

This clone has just a few counts. This chain uses TRBV6-5 with TRBJ2-7, with D perhaps matching TRBD2 (7 bases). Germline lookup yields CDR1 MNHEY and CDR2 SVGAGI. Trimming removed 7 bases from V and 3 bases from J, with 19 bases in between. The CDR3 has 15 amino acids. CDR3 region: CASTNLQGGYYEQYF. Written as DNA, the CDR3 is TGTGCCAGCACCAACCTACAGGGAGGGTACTACGAGCAGTACTTC.

This clone was counted only a few times. In nucleotides, the CDR3 is TGTGCCAGCAGCTTAGGGACAGGGGAGGAAGGCTACACCTTC. It is translated as CASSLGTGEEGYTF. The rearrangement links TRBV7-9 to TRBJ1-2; 9 nucleotides align to TRBD1. The CDR3 has 14 amino acids. The ends lost 1 base at V and 8 bases at J; junction bases unmatched: 5. The germline gives CDR1 SEHNR, CDR2 FQNEAQ (reference sequence).

V usage is TRBV14 and J usage is TRBJ2-1; D is ambiguous. The CDR3 runs 15 residues. The germline V gene has CDR1 SGHDN and CDR2 FVKESK. The V and J ends lost 4 bases and 0 bases respectively, with 10 bases between them. CDR3 protein: CASSLQEFSYNEQFF. The CDR3 region has the DNA TGTGCCAGCAGCCTTCAGGAATTCTCCTACAATGAGCAGTTCTTC.

The chain employs TRBV9 and TRBJ1-1; TRBD1 agrees at 7 bases. Germline loops: CDR1 SGDLS, CDR2 YYNGEE. The CDR3 totals 14 residues. The ends lost 4 bases at V and 3 bases at J; junction bases unmatched: 6. This CDR3 reads CASSFRDSYTEAFF. The CDR3, as DNA: TGTGCCAGCAGCTTCCGGGACAGTTACACTGAAGCTTTCTTT. Full variable domain (rest looked up from reference TRBV9 and TRBJ1-1): DSGVTQTPKHLITATGQRVTLRCSPRSGDLSVYWYQQSLDQGLQFLIQYYNGEERAKGNILERFSAQQFPDLHSELNLSSLELGDSALYFCASSFRDSYTEAFFGQGTRLTVV.

The V gene is TRBV10-3, the J gene TRBJ2-6; D is ambiguous. Trimming pared 3 bases from V and 0 bases from J, leaving 12 bases between. The germline CDR1 and CDR2 sequences are ENHRY and SYGVKD. The CDR3 contains 17 residues. This chain's CDR3 is CAISDENNLSGANVLTF. CDR3 nucleotides: TGTGCCATCAGTGATGAGAACAACCTCTCTGGGGCCAACGTCCTGACTTTC.

This clone has only one observation. The V call is TRBV27, the J call TRBJ1-4; 10 bases line up with TRBD1. CDR3 size: 16 residues. V lost 6 bases to trimming and J lost 6 bases; unmatched junction nucleotides: 10. Germline V CDR1 and CDR2: MNHEY, SMNVEV (reference sequence). The CDR3 DNA reads as TGTGCCAGCAGCGACAATCCCGGGACAGGGGATGAAAAACTGTTTTTT. The encoded protein is CASSDNPGTGDEKLFF. Full variable domain (remainder filled in from reference TRBV27 and TRBJ1-4): EAQVTQNPRYLITVTGKKLTVTCSQNMNHEYMSWYRQDPGLGLRQIYYSMNVEVTDKGDVPEGYKVSRKEKRNFPLILESPSPNQTSLYFCASSDNPGTGDEKLFFGSGTQLSVL.

The V call is TRBV6-5, the J call TRBJ1-2; D not resolved. The CDR3 runs 15 residues. Germline V gene sequence: CDR1 MNHEY, CDR2 SVGAGI. V was clipped by 2 bases and J by 0 bases, with 10 bases between them. The CDR3 nucleotides are TGTGCCAGCAGTTACAGTGTGGAAGCTAACTATGGCTACACCTTC. Protein product: CASSYSVEANYGYTF.

The chain recombines TRBV15 with TRBJ2-7; 11 bases map to TRBD1. The ends lost 5 bases at V and 0 bases at J; junction bases unmatched: 3. The CDR3 runs to 15 residues. The germline V gene has CDR1 LNHNV and CDR2 YYDKDF (reference sequence). The CDR3 bases are TGTGCCACCAGCTGGGGGACAGGGGGCTCCTACGAGCAGTACTTC. Its protein is CATSWGTGGSYEQYF.

The rearrangement joins TRBV19 to TRBJ2-3; D gene unclear. The CDR3 runs 11 residues. Deletions cut 2 bases from V and 8 bases from J, with 5 bases between. CDR1 LNHDA and CDR2 SQIVND come from the germline V gene (reference sequence). The CDR3 protein is CASSIIGTQYF. The CDR3 DNA is TGTGCCAGTAGTATAATAGGTACGCAGTATTTT.

The table lists this clone with a few counts. The rearrangement links TRBV30 to TRBJ1-1; 9 bases are a match to TRBD1. The CDR3 runs to 13 residues. V was clipped by 5 bases and J by 5 bases; unmatched bases: 6. Germline CDR1 GTSNPN, CDR2 SVGIG (reference sequence). CDR3 sequence (DNA): TGTGCCTGGCACGGGACAGGGTGGACTGAAGCTTTCTTT. It codes for CAWHGTGWTEAFF.

For the CDR3, the DNA is TGTGCCAGCGGAGGGTTAGAAGAGACCCAGTACTTC. It specifies CASGGLEETQYF. The V and J genes are TRBV12-3 or TRBV12-4 and TRBJ2-5; tentatively, D is TRBD2 (6 bases). Between the trimmed V and J ends, which lost 8 bases and 3 bases, there was a span of 10 bases. The CDR3 consists of 12 residues.

This rearrangement joins TRBV10-3 to TRBJ1-1, with D possibly TRBD1 on 6 matching bases. V was clipped by 6 bases and J by 2 bases, with 13 bases between them. CDR1 is ENHRY and CDR2 is SYGVKD in the germline V gene. CDR3 length equals 14 residues. This CDR3 reads CAIRGLGGNTEAFF. CDR3 DNA sequence: TGTGCCATCAGGGGCCTAGGGGGTAACACTGAAGCTTTCTTT.

This clone was recorded only once. V usage is TRBV27 and J usage is TRBJ2-5; 13 bases match TRBD2. This CDR3 has 16 amino acids. Germline V gene lookup returns CDR1 MNHEY and CDR2 SMNVEV (reference sequence). The V segment lost 5 bases and the J segment 5 bases; nucleotides outside the gene matches: 8. The chain's CDR3 is CASSPGLAGDLETQYF. The CDR3 DNA is TGTGCCAGCAGTCCCGGACTAGCGGGGGATCTGGAGACCCAGTACTTC.

This clone has just a few counts. The CDR3 DNA reads TGTGCCAGCAGCTTAGTTGTCGGATACTCCTACGAGCAGTACTTC. This codes for CASSLVVGYSYEQYF. The chain combines TRBV7-9 with TRBJ2-7; D unresolved. Germline lookup yields CDR1 SEHNR and CDR2 FQNEAQ (reference sequence). Trimming left V 1 base short and J 0 bases short, with 10 bases between. This CDR3 is built from 15 residues.

The chain has TRBV19 and TRBJ1-4; D remains unclear. From germline, CDR1 is LNHDA and CDR2 SQIVND (reference sequence). The CDR3 length is 16 residues. With 3 bases removed from V and 6 bases from J, the gap between germline ends came to 17 bases. The DNA of the CDR3 is TGTGCCAGTAGTATTCTCCTTTACGCCGGGGATGAAAAACTGTTTTTT. It translates to CASSILLYAGDEKLFF.